One T cell receptor (beta chain) is described in this entry. No antigen is known for it. No much larger clone is present one base from it, and per-base qualities are unavailable. The data belong to a study of shared clonotypes between healthy human individuals (dated by TCRdb to the early 2020s). For the wider study: The cohort included a few men and two women between 18 and 49 years of age. For each donor, three plates each were used for CD4 naive and CD4 memory, two plates were used for CD8 naive, and one plate was used for CD8 memory. Blood TCR repertoires of five healthy adults were deeply sequenced to estimate repertoire size and the extent of clonotype sharing between individuals. To increase sequencing depth and limit assay-specific biases, TCR repertoire library preparation and sequencing were carried out by different laboratories using diverse techniques. Each donor's leukapheresis produced roughly between roughly 0.85 and 10 billion PBMCs.

The CDR3 measures 13 amino acids from cysteine to phenylalanine. The only DNA kept is the CDR3, 39 bases in frame from the first base. Ends trimmed: V by 0 bases, J by 7 bases; bases unmatched to a gene: 3. For CDR1 and CDR2, the germline V gene (reference sequence) lists GTSNPN and SVGIG. Using the deep immunoSEQ assay, multiplex PCR amplified TCR CDR3 regions from genomic DNA. Genomic DNA extracted from each cell subset was distributed evenly over all wells of several immunoSEQ 96-well plates, and each plate served as one replicate. For sorted subsets, about 0.2 ug genomic DNA, equal to about 30,000 T cell genomes, was loaded into each replicate PCR. The purified libraries were quantified using a Qubit 3.0 fluorometer, sized with a Bioanalyzer 2100, and then quantified again using the KAPA Library Quantification kit. Every immunoSEQ 96-well plate was sequenced on a separate single-read 150-cycle Illumina NextSeq 550 flow cell. As for the authors' bioinformatics: The immunoSEQ output contained only junctional sequences without quality scores, so filtering could not match that applied to full-length reads. Sequences were annotated with PyIR, a Python wrapper for IgBLAST v1.9, and V/J genes and CDR3 were assigned using IMGT germline references. Any read was removed if the V/J assignment was weak (E-value above 1e-6), the CDR3 was missing, or the read contained stop codons, out-of-frame junctions, or ambiguous translated residues. V3J clonotypes were defined by identical inferred V gene, J gene, and CDR3 amino acid sequence. Percentage overlap between repertoires was calculated by dividing the number of shared unique clonotypes by the size of the smaller repertoire. Repertoire richness was assessed with RTK rarefaction, the Chao1 estimator, and Recon v2.1 estimates of unobserved clonotypes. OLGA was used to compute generation probabilities for all TCRbeta clonotypes that the gDNA method yielded from a handful of donors. Drawn from immuneACCESS, this table holds only the in-frame rearrangements with V and J called that TCRdb kept. Clones are partly lost; checked studies trace under half to an unresolved V gene and leave the rest unexplained. The V and J calls and clone size were taken over from that table, and D and trimming were inferred from the DNA. A total of over a million clones appear in this sample, 95% to 97% of them only once. The ten largest clones take up over 1% of the sample.

Broader findings and caveats from the paper: Because the study included a small number of donors, the genetic and exposure-history diversity represented was limited. Compared with non-shared clonotypes, clonotypes shared by all four sorted-subset donors had higher generation probabilities. Larger estimated clonotype richness was generally found for naive subsets than for memory subsets. Sampling was restricted to blood, and TCR repertoires in tissue are likely to differ from TCR repertoires in blood. Sharing across a handful of donors was observed for approximately 5% of naive CD4, 3% to 4% of naive CD8, over 2% of memory CD4, and around 0.4% of memory CD8 clonotypes. Even with the large sequencing depth, rarefaction of the sorted-subset datasets indicated that sequencing was incomplete. Pairwise subsampling led to the expectation that sequencing depth would affect the degree of clonotype sharing among donors.

The donors were healthy, HIV-negative adults with no recently reported acute infections or vaccinations. Every donor was a Caucasian adult living in Nashville, Tennessee, USA. CD4+ T cells were enriched through magnetic negative selection, after which naive cells were positively selected on CD45RA and the remaining negative fraction served as the memory subset. Blood was collected by leukapheresis, and PBMCs were isolated by Ficoll-Histopaque density gradient centrifugation and then cryopreserved in liquid nitrogen vapor phase. Analytical flow cytometry was used to check the purity and quantity of each magnetically sorted T cell population. Genomic DNA was isolated from each sorted fraction and quantified by UV absorbance on a Nanodrop 2000c.

The chain joins TRBV30 to TRBJ1-2; TRBD1 lines up with 9 middle nucleotides. The sample was naive CD4+ T cells sorted from blood. According to the study, the label for this sample's cell subset or site signals: CD45RA+ positively selected. The sequence derives from a man aged 30 to 45 in good health. The CDR3 in this case is CAWSVQGAAGYTF. The sequenced DNA is TGTGCCTGGAGTGTACAGGGGGCGGCTGGCTACACCTTC.